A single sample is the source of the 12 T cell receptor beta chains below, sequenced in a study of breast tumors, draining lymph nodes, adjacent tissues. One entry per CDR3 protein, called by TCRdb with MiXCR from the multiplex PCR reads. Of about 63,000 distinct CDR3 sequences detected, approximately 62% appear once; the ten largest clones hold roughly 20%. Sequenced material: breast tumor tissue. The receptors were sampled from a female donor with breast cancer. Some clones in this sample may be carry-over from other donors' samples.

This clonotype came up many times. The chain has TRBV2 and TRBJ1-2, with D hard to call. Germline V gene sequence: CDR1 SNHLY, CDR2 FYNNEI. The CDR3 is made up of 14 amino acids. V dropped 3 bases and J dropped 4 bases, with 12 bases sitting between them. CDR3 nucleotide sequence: TGTGCCAGCAGTGAGGGAGTAGCTATCTATGGCTACACCTTC. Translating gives CASSEGVAIYGYTF.

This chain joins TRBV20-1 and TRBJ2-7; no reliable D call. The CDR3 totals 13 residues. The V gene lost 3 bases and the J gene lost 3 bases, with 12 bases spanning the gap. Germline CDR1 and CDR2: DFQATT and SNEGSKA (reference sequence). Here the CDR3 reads CSARTPGSYEQYF. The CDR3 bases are TGCAGTGCTAGGACCCCGGGCAGCTACGAGCAGTACTTC.

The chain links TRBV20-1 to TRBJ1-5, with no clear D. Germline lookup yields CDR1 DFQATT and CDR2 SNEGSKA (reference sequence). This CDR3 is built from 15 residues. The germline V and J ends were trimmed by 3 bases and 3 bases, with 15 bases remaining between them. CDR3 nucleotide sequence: TGCAGTGCTAGGGACGGACTAAACTTCAATCAGCCCCAGCATTTT. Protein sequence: CSARDGLNFNQPQHF.

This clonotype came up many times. Here the CDR3 reads CSARDNRERGEQYF. CDR3 coding DNA: TGCAGTGCTAGAGATAACCGGGAGAGGGGCGAGCAGTACTTC. V is TRBV20-1 and J is TRBJ2-7; perhaps TRBD2 as D (6 bases). In germline, CDR1 is DFQATT, CDR2 SNEGSKA (reference sequence). Trimming took off 0 bases at V and 6 bases at J, with 15 bases between the two ends. The CDR3 consists of 14 residues.

The CDR3 DNA follows: TGTGCCAGCAGCTTAGTTACGGGTAAGCTGTTTTTT. This sequence encodes CASSLVTGKLFF. This chain uses TRBV9 with TRBJ2-2; D call uncertain. The CDR3 totals 12 residues. The germline CDR1 and CDR2 sequences are SGDLS and YYNGEE. V was shortened by 4 bases and J by 12 bases, with 13 bases between the two germline ends.

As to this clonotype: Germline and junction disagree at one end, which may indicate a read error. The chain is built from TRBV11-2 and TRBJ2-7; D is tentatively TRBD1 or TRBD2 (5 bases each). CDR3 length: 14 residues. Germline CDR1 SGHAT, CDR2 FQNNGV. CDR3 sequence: CASSLIRDPYEQCF. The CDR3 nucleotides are TGTGCTAGCAGCTTAATTCGGGACCCCTACGAGCAGTGCTTC.

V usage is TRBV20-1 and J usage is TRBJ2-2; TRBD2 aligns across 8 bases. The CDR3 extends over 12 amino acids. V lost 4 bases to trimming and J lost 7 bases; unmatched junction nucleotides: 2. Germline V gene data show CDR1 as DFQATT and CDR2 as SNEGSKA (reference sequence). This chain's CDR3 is CSATGGVGELFF. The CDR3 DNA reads TGCAGTGCTACCGGGGGGGTCGGGGAGCTGTTTTTT.

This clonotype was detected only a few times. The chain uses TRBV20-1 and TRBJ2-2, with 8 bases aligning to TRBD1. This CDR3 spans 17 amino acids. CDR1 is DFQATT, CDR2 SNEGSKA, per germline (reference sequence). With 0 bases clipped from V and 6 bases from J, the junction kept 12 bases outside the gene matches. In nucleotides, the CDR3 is TGCAGTGCTAGAGACCCAGGGGGCGGAGCACGGGCCGGGGAGCTGTTTTTT. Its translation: CSARDPGGGARAGELFF.

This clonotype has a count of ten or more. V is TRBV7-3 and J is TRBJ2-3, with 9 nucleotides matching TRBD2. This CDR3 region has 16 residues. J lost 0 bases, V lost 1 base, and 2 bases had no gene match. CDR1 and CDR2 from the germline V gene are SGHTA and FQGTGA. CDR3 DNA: TGTGCCAGCAGCTTAAGCGGGGGGGCTAGCACAGATACGCAGTATTTT. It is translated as CASSLSGGASTDTQYF.

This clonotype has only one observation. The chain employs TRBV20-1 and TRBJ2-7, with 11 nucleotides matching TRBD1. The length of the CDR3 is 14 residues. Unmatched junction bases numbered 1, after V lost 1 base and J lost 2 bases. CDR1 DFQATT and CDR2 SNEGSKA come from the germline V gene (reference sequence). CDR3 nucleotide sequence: TGCAGTGCTAGAGGGGACAGGGGGGCCTACGAGCAGTACTTC. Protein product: CSARGDRGAYEQYF.

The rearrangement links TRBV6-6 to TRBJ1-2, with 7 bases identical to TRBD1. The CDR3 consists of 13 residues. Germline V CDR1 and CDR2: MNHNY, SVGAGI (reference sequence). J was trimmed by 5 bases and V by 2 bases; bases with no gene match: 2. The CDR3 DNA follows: TGTGCCAGCAGTTACCAGGGGGGGTATGGCTACACCTTC. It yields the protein CASSYQGGYGYTF.

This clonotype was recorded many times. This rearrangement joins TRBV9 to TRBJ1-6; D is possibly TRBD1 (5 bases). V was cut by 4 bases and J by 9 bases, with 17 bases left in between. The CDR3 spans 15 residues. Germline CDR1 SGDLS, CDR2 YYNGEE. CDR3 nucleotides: TGTGCCAGCAGCAAGGCGGGGGGGAGTGGTTCACCCCTCCACTTT. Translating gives CASSKAGGSGSPLHF.